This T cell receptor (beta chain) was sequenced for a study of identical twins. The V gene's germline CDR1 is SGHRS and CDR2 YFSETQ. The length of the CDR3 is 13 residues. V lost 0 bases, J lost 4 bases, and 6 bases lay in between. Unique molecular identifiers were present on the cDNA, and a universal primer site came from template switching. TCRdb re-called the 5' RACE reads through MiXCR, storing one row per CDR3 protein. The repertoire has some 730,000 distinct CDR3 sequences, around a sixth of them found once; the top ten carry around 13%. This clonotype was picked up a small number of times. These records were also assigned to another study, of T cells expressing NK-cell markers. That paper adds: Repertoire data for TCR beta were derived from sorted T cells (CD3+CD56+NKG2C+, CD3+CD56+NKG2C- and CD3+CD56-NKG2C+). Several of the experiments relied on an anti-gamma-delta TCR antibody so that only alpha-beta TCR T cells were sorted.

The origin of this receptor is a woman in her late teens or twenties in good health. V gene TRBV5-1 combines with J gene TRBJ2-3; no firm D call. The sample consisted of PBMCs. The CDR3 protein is CASSLEPSDTQYF. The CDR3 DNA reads TGCGCCAGCAGCTTGGAACCCTCAGATACGCAGTATTTT.